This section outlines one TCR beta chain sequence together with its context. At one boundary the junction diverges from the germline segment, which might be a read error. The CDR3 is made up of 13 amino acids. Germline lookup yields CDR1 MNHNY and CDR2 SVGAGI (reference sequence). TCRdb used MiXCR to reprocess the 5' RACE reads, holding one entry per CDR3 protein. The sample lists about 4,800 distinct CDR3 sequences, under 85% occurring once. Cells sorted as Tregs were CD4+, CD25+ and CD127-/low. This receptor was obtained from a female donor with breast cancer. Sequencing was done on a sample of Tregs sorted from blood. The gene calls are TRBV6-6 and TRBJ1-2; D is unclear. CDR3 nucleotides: TGCGCCACCAACCCCACCGAAGGTGGAGGCTACACCTTC. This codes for CATNPTEGGGYTF.